The sequence of this T cell receptor beta chain was determined in a study of cytomegalovirus exposure and HLA in healthy donors. The PCR contained 60 Vbeta and 13 Jbeta primers. Assay: immunoSEQ multiplex PCR; the TCRdb copy retains only in-frame clones and omits some. This sample has approximately 120,000 clones, with around 81% found just once. Turning to this clone: Its cognate antigen is unknown.

Overall study findings and caveats: The authors later linked a missense DCLRE1C variant to TCR beta V- and J-gene trimming.

Every donor was a healthy person donating bone marrow. The V end was cut by 4 bases, the J end by 5 bases, with 17 bases between. The CDR3 is made up of 16 amino acids. Germline CDR1 and CDR2: MNHGY and SAAAGT. The rearrangement uses TRBV6-8 and TRBJ2-2, with a tentative D call TRBD2 (6 bases). The sequence derives from a female donor in good health and CMV-seronegative. Sequencing used PBMCs. Written as DNA, the CDR3 is TGTGCCAGCAGTTTGCTAGCGCGAGAGGGGACCGGGGAGCTGTTTTTT. This translates into CASSLLAREGTGELFF.